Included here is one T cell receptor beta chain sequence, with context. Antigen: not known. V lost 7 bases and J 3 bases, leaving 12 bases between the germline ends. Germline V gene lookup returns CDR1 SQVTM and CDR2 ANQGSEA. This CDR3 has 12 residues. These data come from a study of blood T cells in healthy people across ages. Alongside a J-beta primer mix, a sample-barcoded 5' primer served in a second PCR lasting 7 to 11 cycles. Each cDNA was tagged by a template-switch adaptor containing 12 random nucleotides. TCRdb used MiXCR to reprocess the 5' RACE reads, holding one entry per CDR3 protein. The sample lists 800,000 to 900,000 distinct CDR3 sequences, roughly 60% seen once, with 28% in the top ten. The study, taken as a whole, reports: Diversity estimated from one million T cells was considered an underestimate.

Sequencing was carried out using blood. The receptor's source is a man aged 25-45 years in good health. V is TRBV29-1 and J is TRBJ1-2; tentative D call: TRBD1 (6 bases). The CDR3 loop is CSAPRGDYGYTF. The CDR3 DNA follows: TGCAGCGCGCCCAGGGGAGACTATGGCTACACCTTC.